The 30 T cell receptor beta chains below all came from one sample that was sequenced in a study of a mutant IDH1 vaccine in newly diagnosed glioma (dated by TCRdb to about 2021). Their antigens remain unidentified. The library was built by means of the immunoSEQ multiplex PCR assay. TCRdb took this table from immuneACCESS and kept in-frame rearrangements with V and J called. Such tables lack part of the clones; where checked against another copy, unresolved V genes explain under half of the gap, and the rest is unexplained. The table for this sample lists fewer than 75,000 clones; 65% to 85% of them were counted only once. The leading ten clones occupy more than 7.5% of the sample. In the paper's terms, the time point label means: week 11, during vaccination. Every vaccine dose consisted of 300 ug of a 20-mer mutant IDH1 peptide in Montanide, administered subcutaneously together with topical imiquimod.

Sequences were derived from PBMCs, sampled from a glioma patient whose treatment included an IDH1 peptide vaccine. These receptors were obtained from a woman aged 45 to 65 with glioma.

The chain combines TRBV18 with TRBJ1-1; tentatively, D is TRBD1 (6 bases). Germline CDR1 is KGHSH and CDR2 is LQKENI. This CDR3 spans 15 amino acids. V dropped 5 bases and J dropped 5 bases, with 18 bases sitting between them. CDR3 in amino acids: CASSSTEGGGTEAFF. DNA for the CDR3: TGTGCCAGCTCATCAACAGAGGGAGGGGGAACTGAAGCTTTCTTT.

This clone was recorded a few times. This chain connects TRBV4-2 to TRBJ2-3; the D gene is possibly TRBD1 (5 bases). CDR3 size: 16 residues. The V gene's germline CDR1 is LGHNA and CDR2 YNFKEQ. V lost 0 bases and J lost 2, with 12 bases in between. This CDR3 is CASSQETVDSTDTQYF. In DNA, the CDR3 is TGTGCCAGCAGCCAAGAGACAGTAGATTCCACAGATACGCAGTATTTT.

The rearrangement links TRBV4-2 to TRBJ2-5; maybe TRBD1 (6 bases). Deletions cut 1 base from V and 3 bases from J, with 12 bases between. Germline V gene sequence: CDR1 LGHNA, CDR2 YNFKEQ. The CDR3 spans 15 residues. CDR3 nucleotides: TGTGCCAGCAGCCAAGCCACAGGACAGAAAGAGACCCAGTACTTC. Translating it yields CASSQATGQKETQYF.

This clone was seen only a few times. DNA for the CDR3: TGTGCCTGGAGCTCCGGGACAGGGGGAAATTCACCCCTCCACTTT. Protein product: CAWSSGTGGNSPLHF. V usage is TRBV30 and J usage is TRBJ1-6; 11 bases align to TRBD1. The V gene end was trimmed by 3 bases and the J gene end by 7 bases; junction bases not matched to a gene: 5. This CDR3 contains 15 residues. In germline, CDR1 is GTSNPN, CDR2 SVGIG (reference sequence). The whole variable domain, filled in from reference TRBV30 and TRBJ1-6, reads SQTIHQWPATLVQPVGSPLSLECTVEGTSNPNLYWYRQAAGRGLQLLFYSVGIGQISSEVPQNLSASRPQDRQFILSSKKLLLSDSGFYLCAWSSGTGGNSPLHFGNGTRLTVT.

In DNA form, the CDR3 reads TGTGCCAGCAGCCAAGAAGCGGGGGGCACCGGGGAGCTGTTTTTT. Its translation: CASSQEAGGTGELFF. V gene TRBV4-2 combines with J gene TRBJ2-2; 9 nucleotides agree with TRBD2. This CDR3 is built from 15 residues. Germline V gives CDR1 LGHNA, CDR2 YNFKEQ. J gave up 4 bases and V 0 bases, and 0 bases lay outside the gene matches.

By its share, this clone is medium-sized. The chain has TRBV19 and TRBJ1-1; no firm D call. V was shortened by 1 base and J by 0 bases, with 3 bases between the two germline ends. The CDR3 extends over 13 amino acids. Looked up from germline, CDR1 is LNHDA and CDR2 is SQIVND (reference sequence). In nucleotides, the CDR3 is TGTGCCAGTAGTATAGCGATGAACACTGAAGCTTTCTTT. Protein product: CASSIAMNTEAFF.

About this clone itself: Other DNA sequences from this sample encode an identical CDR3 as well. The V gene is TRBV7-9, the J gene TRBJ1-5, with a possible D match to TRBD1 (6 bases). This CDR3 contains 14 residues. Trimming stripped 1 base from V and 4 bases from J, with 8 bases between. Germline-derived CDR1 and CDR2 are SEHNR and FQNEAQ (reference sequence). The CDR3 DNA follows: TGTGCCAGCAGCTTAGTAGGGGGGAATCAGCCCCAGCATTTT. It encodes CASSLVGGNQPQHF.

The rearrangement joins TRBV27 to TRBJ2-2, with TRBD1 matching 7 bases. The CDR3 contains 15 residues. Trimming removed 4 bases from V and 4 bases from J; junction bases left unmatched: 6. Germline V gives CDR1 MNHEY, CDR2 SMNVEV (reference sequence). CDR3 amino acids: CASSYTPGGTGELFF. The CDR3 DNA sequence: TGTGCCAGCAGTTACACCCCAGGGGGCACCGGGGAGCTGTTTTTT.

The chain links TRBV5-1 to TRBJ1-2; 8 bases fit TRBD1. Germline V gene lookup returns CDR1 SGHRS and CDR2 YFSETQ. With V trimmed by 4 bases and J by 4 bases, 9 bases remained unmatched. The CDR3 sequence is 15 residues long. The CDR3 sequence is CASSLGGQGPYGYTF. The DNA of the CDR3 is TGCGCCAGCAGCCTTGGCGGACAGGGACCCTATGGCTACACCTTC.

The J gene is TRBJ1-6, the V gene TRBV27; the D gene is possibly TRBD1 (5 bases). The germline V gene has CDR1 MNHEY and CDR2 SMNVEV (reference sequence). The CDR3 spans 16 residues. Trimming took 3 bases from V and 5 from J, leaving 14 bases between them. The CDR3 reads CASSFGGSAHNSPLHF. CDR3 nucleotide sequence: TGTGCCAGCAGTTTTGGGGGGTCAGCTCATAATTCACCCCTCCACTTT.

This chain uses TRBV5-1 with TRBJ1-6; 9 bases fit TRBD1. The CDR3 contains 15 residues. Trimming at V came to 4 bases and at J to 4 bases, leaving 3 bases not matched to a gene. Germline CDR1 SGHRS, CDR2 YFSETQ. This CDR3 reads CASSPGQGYNSPLHF. The CDR3 region has the DNA TGCGCCAGCAGCCCAGGACAGGGGTATAATTCACCCCTCCACTTT.

V gene TRBV6-6 combines with J gene TRBJ2-1; 10 positions match TRBD2. The CDR3 loop spans 13 amino acids. Germline V gives CDR1 MNHNY, CDR2 SVGAGI (reference sequence). The V gene end was trimmed by 11 bases and the J gene end by 3 bases; junction bases not matched to a gene: 4. The CDR3 protein is CALSGGDYNEQFF. CDR3 in DNA: TGTGCCTTAAGCGGGGGGGACTACAATGAGCAGTTCTTC.

The CDR3 sequence is CASSEHSGGNYGYTF. The CDR3 coding sequence is TGTGCCAGCAGTGAACACTCGGGAGGGAACTATGGCTACACCTTC. V gene TRBV6-1 combines with J gene TRBJ1-2; D not resolved. Looked up from germline, CDR1 is MNHNS and CDR2 is SASEGT. Trimming pared 2 bases from V and 2 bases from J, leaving 12 bases between. The CDR3 totals 15 residues.

This chain joins TRBV11-2 and TRBJ2-4; D call uncertain. V dropped 7 bases and J dropped 0 bases, with 13 bases sitting between them. Germline CDR1 is SGHAT and CDR2 is FQNNGV. This CDR3 has 15 residues. The CDR3 sequence is CASTQVRLAKNIQYF. CDR3 sequence (DNA): TGTGCCAGCACCCAAGTTCGATTAGCCAAAAACATTCAGTACTTC.

The V call is TRBV7-9, the J call TRBJ1-1; D is uncertain. Germline CDR1 reads SEHNR; CDR2 reads FQNEAQ (reference sequence). V was clipped by 4 bases and J by 10 bases, with 19 bases between them. There are 14 residues in the CDR3. The DNA of the CDR3 is TGTGCCAGCAGCTCCACCTCGTCTTCCGGTGGAGCTTTCTTT. Protein product: CASSSTSSSGGAFF.

This rearrangement joins TRBV6-5 to TRBJ1-1; tentatively, D is TRBD1 (5 bases). Germline V gene sequence: CDR1 MNHEY, CDR2 SVGAGI. V was cut by 2 bases and J by 3 bases, with 10 bases left in between. CDR3 length: 14 residues. Here the CDR3 DNA reads TGTGCCAGCAGTTACGGGGGGAGGGACACTGAAGCTTTCTTT. Residues: CASSYGGRDTEAFF.

This clone turned up a few times. The V call is TRBV19, the J call TRBJ2-1; TRBD2 agrees at 10 bases. Germline V gene data show CDR1 as LNHDA and CDR2 as SQIVND (reference sequence). The CDR3 spans 15 residues. J lost 4 bases, V lost 4 bases, and 4 bases had no gene match. The CDR3 protein is CASSKSGGDYNEQFF. The CDR3 DNA follows: TGTGCCAGTAGTAAAAGCGGGGGGGATTACAATGAGCAGTTCTTC. The whole variable domain, remainder taken from reference TRBV19 and TRBJ2-1, is DGGITQSPKYLFRKEGQNVTLSCEQNLNHDAMYWYRQDPGQGLRLIYYSQIVNDFQKGDIAEGYSVSREKKESFPLTVTSAQKNPTAFYLCASSKSGGDYNEQFFGPGTRLTVL.

V usage is TRBV4-3 and J usage is TRBJ2-7; TRBD2 matches 12 bases. Germline loops: CDR1 LGHNA, CDR2 YSLEER. V trimming: 0 bases; J trimming: 5 bases; junction bases outside the gene matches: 8. The CDR3 extends over 17 amino acids. CDR3 protein: CASSQDFLAGGLNEQYF. As DNA, the CDR3 is TGCGCCAGCAGCCAAGATTTCCTAGCGGGGGGGCTCAACGAGCAGTACTTC.

In its sample, this clone was seen once. This sequence joins TRBV27 and TRBJ1-2, with D tentatively TRBD1 (5 bases). Germline lookup yields CDR1 MNHEY and CDR2 SMNVEV (reference sequence). CDR3 length: 13 residues. Between the trimmed V and J ends, which lost 3 bases and 8 bases, there was a span of 13 bases. CDR3 sequence: CASSFHSEGGYTF. Here the CDR3 DNA reads TGTGCCAGCAGTTTTCATTCTGAGGGGGGCTACACCTTC.

V and J are TRBV10-3 and TRBJ2-7, with D unclear. The V gene lost 3 bases and the J gene lost 2 bases, with 11 bases spanning the gap. The CDR3 runs 14 residues. Germline values: CDR1 ENHRY, CDR2 SYGVKD. The CDR3 DNA reads as TGTGCCATCAGTGACGTAGTCGGAACCTACGAGCAGTACTTC. Protein sequence: CAISDVVGTYEQYF.

In its sample, this clone was seen a few times. The chain links TRBV19 to TRBJ1-3; TRBD1 matches at 8 bases. Germline lookup yields CDR1 LNHDA and CDR2 SQIVND (reference sequence). The CDR3 length is 17 residues. The V gene end was trimmed by 7 bases and the J gene end by 2 bases; junction bases not matched to a gene: 13. For the CDR3, the DNA is TGTGCCAGTAAAGGTGGACAGGGAGGGATGGCTGGAAACACCATATATTTT. Its protein product is CASKGGQGGMAGNTIYF.

Here the CDR3 reads CASSLGRMSYEQYF. The CDR3 DNA is TGTGCCAGCAGTTTGGGACGGATGAGCTACGAGCAGTACTTC. The chain recombines TRBV27 with TRBJ2-7; D is possibly TRBD1 or TRBD2 (5 bases each). This CDR3 is built from 14 residues. Germline loops: CDR1 MNHEY, CDR2 SMNVEV (reference sequence). Trimming left V 3 bases short and J 3 bases short, with 12 bases between.

This rearrangement joins TRBV5-1 to TRBJ2-7; 9 bases match TRBD1. The CDR3 has 16 amino acids. Germline CDR1 and CDR2: SGHRS and YFSETQ. Trimming removed 0 bases from V and 5 bases from J; junction bases left unmatched: 9. The CDR3 region is CASSLEVPGQGDEQYF. CDR3 bases: TGCGCCAGCAGCTTGGAAGTACCGGGACAGGGCGACGAGCAGTACTTC.

The chain has TRBV7-2 and TRBJ2-5; a weak D match, TRBD2 (5 bases). Per the germline V gene, CDR1 is SGHTA and CDR2 is FQGNSA. The CDR3 is made up of 13 amino acids. V gave up 2 bases and J gave up 5 bases, with 9 bases separating them. For the CDR3, the DNA is TGTGCCAGCAGCTTAAGGAGGCGCGAGACCCAGTACTTC. Residues: CASSLRRRETQYF.

The V gene is TRBV19, the J gene TRBJ2-1; D remains ambiguous. Between the trimmed V and J ends, which lost 3 bases and 11 bases, there was a span of 8 bases. Per germline, CDR1 LNHDA and CDR2 SQIVND (reference sequence). This CDR3 is built from 11 residues. CDR3 nucleotides: TGTGCCAGTAGTATTGGCCTCAAGCAGTTCTTC. It specifies CASSIGLKQFF.

This sequence joins TRBV4-3 and TRBJ1-1, with 7 bases identical to TRBD1. This CDR3 is built from 15 residues. V shed 4 bases and J 4 bases; nucleotides not matched to a gene: 9. Germline V gives CDR1 LGHNA, CDR2 YSLEER. The CDR3 sequence is CASSPGTAGGTEAFF. DNA of the CDR3: TGCGCCAGCAGCCCCGGGACAGCCGGGGGCACTGAAGCTTTCTTT.

The V and J genes are TRBV10-1 and TRBJ2-7; D is possibly TRBD2 (5 bases). There are 12 residues in the CDR3. The germline V gene encodes CDR1 WNHNN and CDR2 SYGVQD (reference sequence). V was pared by 2 bases and J by 4 bases, with 6 bases between. The CDR3 DNA reads as TGCGCCAGCAGTGAGGCGGGTTACGAGCAGTACTTC. It specifies CASSEAGYEQYF.

The chain recombines TRBV27 with TRBJ2-7, with a weak D call TRBD2 (6 bases). CDR1 and CDR2 from the germline V gene are MNHEY and SMNVEV (reference sequence). Trimming left V 4 bases short and J 2 bases short, with 9 bases between. CDR3 size: 13 residues. The DNA for the CDR3 is TGTGCCAGCAGTTGGAGGGGTGCCTACGAGCAGTACTTC. Residues: CASSWRGAYEQYF.

The V gene is TRBV6-1, the J gene TRBJ2-7; 7 bases align to TRBD1. Trimming cost V 4 bases and J 4 bases; bases outside gene matches: 7. The CDR3 contains 14 residues. Per the germline V gene, CDR1 is MNHNS and CDR2 is SASEGT. The CDR3 nucleotides are TGTGCCAGCAGTGTTGTCCCGGGACAGTACGAGCAGTACTTC. As protein: CASSVVPGQYEQYF.

V gene TRBV7-9 combines with J gene TRBJ2-5; D is perhaps TRBD2 (6 bases). The CDR3 sequence is 12 residues long. Trimming cost V 11 bases and J 4 bases, with 14 bases left between them. CDR1 and CDR2 (germline): SEHNR, FQNEAQ (reference sequence). As DNA, the CDR3 is TGTGCCGCGGGGTTGGGGGGAGAGACCCAGTACTTC. Translating gives CAAGLGGETQYF.